A single sample is the source of the 4 T cell receptor beta chains below, sequenced in a study of blood T cell repertoires in COVID-19. Sequencing used immunoSEQ multiplex PCR; TCRdb keeps in-frame clones, though not all of them. The repertoire holds 95,000 or so clones, with 80% to 90% as singletons. Specimen: peripheral blood. The receptor set was obtained from a man older than 75 with COVID-19, enrolled during active disease.

The rearrangement joins TRBV7-2 to TRBJ1-2, with 9 positions matching TRBD1. There are 15 residues in the CDR3. Germline CDR1 and CDR2: SGHTA and FQGNSA. Trimming took 4 bases from V and 5 from J; bases not matched to a gene: 8. The CDR3: CASSWTGVASYGYTF. DNA for the CDR3: TGTGCCAGCAGCTGGACAGGGGTCGCCTCATATGGCTACACCTTC.

This clone was seen only once. The CDR3 DNA sequence: TGTGCCAGCGGATCCCGGGACTCCCGCGAGCAGTACTTC. This translates into CASGSRDSREQYF. The chain links TRBV3-1 (or the pseudogene TRBV3-2) to TRBJ2-7; D may be TRBD2 (6 bases). The CDR3 has 13 residues. Trimming took 8 bases from V and 6 from J, leaving 17 bases between them. The germline V gene has CDR1 LGHDT and CDR2 YNNKEL (reference sequence).

This chain connects TRBV11-1 to TRBJ1-2; D is perhaps TRBD1 (5 bases). CDR1 is SGHAT and CDR2 is FQDESV in the germline V gene (reference sequence). V lost 5 bases, J lost 7 bases, and 17 bases lay in between. The CDR3 has 14 residues. The CDR3 DNA reads as TGTGCCAGCAGCCCCCGCCCGGCAGGGTTTGGCTACACCTTC. Protein sequence: CASSPRPAGFGYTF.

J is TRBJ2-7 and V is TRBV3-1 (or the pseudogene TRBV3-2); 11 bases agree with TRBD1. Germline assignment: CDR1 LGHDT and CDR2 YNNKEL (reference sequence). CDR3 length: 20 residues. Trimming removed 0 bases from V and 3 bases from J; junction bases left unmatched: 16. The CDR3 region has the DNA TGTGCCAGCAGCCAAGACAGGAGGACAGGGGGCGCGAAAAGGGGCTACGAGCAGTACTTC. This translates into CASSQDRRTGGAKRGYEQYF.